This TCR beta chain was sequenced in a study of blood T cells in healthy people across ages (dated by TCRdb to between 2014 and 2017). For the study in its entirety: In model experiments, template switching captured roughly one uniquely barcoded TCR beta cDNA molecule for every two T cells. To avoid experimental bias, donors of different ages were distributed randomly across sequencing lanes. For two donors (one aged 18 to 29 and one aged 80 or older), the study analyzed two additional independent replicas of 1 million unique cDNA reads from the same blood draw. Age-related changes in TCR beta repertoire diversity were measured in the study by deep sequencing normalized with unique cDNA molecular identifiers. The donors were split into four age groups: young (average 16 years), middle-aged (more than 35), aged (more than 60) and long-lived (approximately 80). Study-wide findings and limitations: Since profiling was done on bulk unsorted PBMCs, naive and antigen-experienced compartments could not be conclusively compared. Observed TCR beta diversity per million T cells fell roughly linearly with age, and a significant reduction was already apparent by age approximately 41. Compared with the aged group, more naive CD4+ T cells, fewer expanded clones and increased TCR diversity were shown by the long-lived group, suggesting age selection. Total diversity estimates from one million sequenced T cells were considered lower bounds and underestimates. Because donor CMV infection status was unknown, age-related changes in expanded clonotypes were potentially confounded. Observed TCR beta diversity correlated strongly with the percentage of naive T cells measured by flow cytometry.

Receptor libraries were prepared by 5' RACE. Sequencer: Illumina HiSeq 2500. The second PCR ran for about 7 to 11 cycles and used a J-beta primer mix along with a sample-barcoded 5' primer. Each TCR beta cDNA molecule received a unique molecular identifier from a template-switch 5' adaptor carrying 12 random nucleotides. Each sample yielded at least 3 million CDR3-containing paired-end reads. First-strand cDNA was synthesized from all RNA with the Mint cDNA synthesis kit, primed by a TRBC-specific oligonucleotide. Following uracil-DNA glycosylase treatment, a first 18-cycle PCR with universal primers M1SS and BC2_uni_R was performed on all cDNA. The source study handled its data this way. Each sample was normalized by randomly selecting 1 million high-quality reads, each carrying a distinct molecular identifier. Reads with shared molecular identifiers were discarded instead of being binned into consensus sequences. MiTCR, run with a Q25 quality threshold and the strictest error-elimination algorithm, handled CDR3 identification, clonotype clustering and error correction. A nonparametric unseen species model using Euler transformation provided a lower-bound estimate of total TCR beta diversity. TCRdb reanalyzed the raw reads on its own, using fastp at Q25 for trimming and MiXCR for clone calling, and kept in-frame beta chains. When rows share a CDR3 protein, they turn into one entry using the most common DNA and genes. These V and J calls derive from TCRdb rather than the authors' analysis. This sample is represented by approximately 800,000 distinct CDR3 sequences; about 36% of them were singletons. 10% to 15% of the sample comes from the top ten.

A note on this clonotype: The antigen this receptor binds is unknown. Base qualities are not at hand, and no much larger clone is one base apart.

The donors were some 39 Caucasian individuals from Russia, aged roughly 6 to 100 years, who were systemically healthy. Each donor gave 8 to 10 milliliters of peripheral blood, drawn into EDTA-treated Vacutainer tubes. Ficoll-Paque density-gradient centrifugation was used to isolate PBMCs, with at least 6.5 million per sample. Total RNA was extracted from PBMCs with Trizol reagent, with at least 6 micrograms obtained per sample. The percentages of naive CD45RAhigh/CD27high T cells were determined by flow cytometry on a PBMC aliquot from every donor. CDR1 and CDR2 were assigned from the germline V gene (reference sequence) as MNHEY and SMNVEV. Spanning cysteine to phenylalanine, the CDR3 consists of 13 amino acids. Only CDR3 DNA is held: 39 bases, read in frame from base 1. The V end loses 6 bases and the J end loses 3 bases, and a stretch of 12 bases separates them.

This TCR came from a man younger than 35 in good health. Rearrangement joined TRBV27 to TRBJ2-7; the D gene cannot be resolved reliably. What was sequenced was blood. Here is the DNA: TGTGCCAGCAGCCCAAACCCTTTCTACGAGCAGTACTTC. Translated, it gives CASSPNPFYEQYF.